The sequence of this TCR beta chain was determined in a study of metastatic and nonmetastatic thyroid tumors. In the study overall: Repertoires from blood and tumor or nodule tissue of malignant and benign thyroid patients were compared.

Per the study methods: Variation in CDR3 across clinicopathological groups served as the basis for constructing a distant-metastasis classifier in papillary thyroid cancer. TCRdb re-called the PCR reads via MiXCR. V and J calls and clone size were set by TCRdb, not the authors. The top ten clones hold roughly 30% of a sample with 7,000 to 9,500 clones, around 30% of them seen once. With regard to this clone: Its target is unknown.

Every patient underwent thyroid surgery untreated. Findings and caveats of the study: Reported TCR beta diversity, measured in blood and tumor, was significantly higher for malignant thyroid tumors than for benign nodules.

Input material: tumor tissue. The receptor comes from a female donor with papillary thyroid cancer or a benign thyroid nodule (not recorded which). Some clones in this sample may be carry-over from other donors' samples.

The CDR3 spells CASSWTTNEQYF. The CDR3 DNA reads TGTGCCAGCAGTTGGACTACGAACGAGCAGTACTTC. J is TRBJ2-7 and V is TRBV28; TRBD2 might be the D (6 bases). This CDR3 has 12 amino acids. Germline assignment: CDR1 MDHEN and CDR2 SYDVKM. The V end was cut by 4 bases, the J end by 5 bases, with 9 bases between.